The rows below give T cell receptor beta chains drawn from one sample of a study of T-cell reconstitution after alpha-beta-depleted transplantation in children. TCRdb re-called the PCR reads through MiXCR, storing one row per CDR3 protein. The data show some 300,000 distinct CDR3 sequences, 10% seen once. The sequencing here drew on PBMCs from the stem cell graft donor, taken from the stem cell graft. These receptors came from a human donor who donated a stem cell graft to a child with acute lymphoblastic leukemia. The CDR3 runs from the conserved cysteine through the conserved F or W. A D gene is named only where the DNA matches it firmly. The size entry is marked missing in some rows and otherwise reads once, few, many or a size class.

cdr3_nt	cdr3_aa	clone_size	v_call	j_call	cdr3_length	d_call
TGTGCCAGCAGTTTGGTTCGTATCGTGAACACTGAAGCTTTCTTT	CASSLVRIVNTEAFF	.	TRBV28	TRBJ1-1	15	.
TGTGCCAGCAGCCGCATGACAGGGCGGTTCGGTGGCTACACCTTC	CASSRMTGRFGGYTF	few	TRBV7-2	TRBJ1-2	15	TRBD1
TGTGCCAGCAGTTTGGAGGTGGCTAGCACAGATACGCAGTATTTT	CASSLEVASTDTQYF	few	TRBV12-3/TRBV12-4	TRBJ2-3	15	.
TGTGCCAGCAGTTACCCGGGGGGGGCCACTGAAGCTTTCTTT	CASSYPGGATEAFF	few	TRBV6-2/TRBV6-3	TRBJ1-1	14	.
TGTGCCAGCAGTTACCCAACCGACAGGGTGAGCAATCAGCCCCAGCATTTT	CASSYPTDRVSNQPQHF	.	TRBV6-2/TRBV6-3	TRBJ1-5	17	TRBD1
TGCGCCAGCTGTCCAGGGACTTTGACAGATACGCAGTATTTT	CASCPGTLTDTQYF	.	TRBV5-1	TRBJ2-3	14	.
TGTGCCAGCAGTCTCGACACACGGGGCGAAAAACTGTTTTTT	CASSLDTRGEKLFF	many	TRBV12-3/TRBV12-4	TRBJ1-4	14	.
TGTGCCAGCAGCTTAGGTGCAGCCTCCTACGAGCAGTACTTC	CASSLGAASYEQYF	many	TRBV7-9	TRBJ2-7	14	.
TGCGCCAGCAGCTTGAATGGGGGGGCCGGTGAAAAACTGTTTTTT	CASSLNGGAGEKLFF	few	TRBV5-1	TRBJ1-4	15	.
TGCGCCAGCAGCTTCGATGAACAGGGGGCTCAACGAGTTGGTGAAAAACTGTTTTTT	CASSFDEQGAQRVGEKLFF	few	TRBV4-1	TRBJ1-4	19	TRBD1
TGTGCCACCGGGGAGGTCAGCAATCAGCCCCAGCATTTT	CATGEVSNQPQHF	.	TRBV15	TRBJ1-5	13	.
TGTGCCAGCAGCTGGGCGAGAGATGCTACAGGCTACACCTTC	CASSWARDATGYTF	few	TRBV5-5	TRBJ1-2	14	.
TGTGCCATCAGTCAACCTAGGAGTCCGGAGACCCAGTACTTC	CAISQPRSPETQYF	many	TRBV10-3	TRBJ2-5	14	.
TGTGCCAGCAGCGCCACCCAGAACAATGAGCAGTTCTTC	CASSATQNNEQFF	few	TRBV7-3	TRBJ2-1	13	.
TGCAGTGCTAGAGATTGGGGACTAGCGGGAGGGCCGGCCCTAGATGAGCAGTTCTTC	CSARDWGLAGGPALDEQFF	.	TRBV20-1	TRBJ2-1	19	TRBD2
TGCGCCAGCAGCTTGTATCCCAGGGAAAATGAGCAGTTCTTC	CASSLYPRENEQFF	few	TRBV5-1	TRBJ2-1	14	.
TGCGCCAGCAGCCAAGAGTGGGCAGGCGGTACCTACGAGCAGTACTTC	CASSQEWAGGTYEQYF	.	TRBV4-1	TRBJ2-7	16	.
TGCAGTGTTCGGGAGGGGAGTATAGGTGAGCAGTTCTTC	CSVREGSIGEQFF	many	TRBV20-1	TRBJ2-1	13	TRBD2
TGCAGTGCCCCAGGGACAGGCCAAAACTACGAGCAGTACTTC	CSAPGTGQNYEQYF	.	TRBV20-1	TRBJ2-7	14	TRBD1
TGTGCCAGCAGCCTTGGACAGGGGGCTCTAAATGAGCAGTTCTTC	CASSLGQGALNEQFF	many	TRBV2	TRBJ2-1	15	TRBD1
TGTGCCAGCAGTTACTCGCGCGGATTAAATGAGCAGTTCTTC	CASSYSRGLNEQFF	.	TRBV6-2/TRBV6-3	TRBJ2-1	14	.
TGTGCCAGCAGTTTCCTACTAGGGAGCACAGATACGCAGTATTTT	CASSFLLGSTDTQYF	.	TRBV27	TRBJ2-3	15	.
TGCAGTGCTAGACTCCTAGCGGGGGTCACAGATACGCAGTATTTT	CSARLLAGVTDTQYF	few	TRBV20-1	TRBJ2-3	15	TRBD2
TGTGCCAGCAGCTCAAAAAGAGGACAGAGGAACTTTACCACCGGGGAGCTGTTTTTT	CASSSKRGQRNFTTGELFF	few	TRBV7-8	TRBJ2-2	19	.
TGTGCCAGCAGTTTATTTAGGGGTGCGTCCTACAATGAGCAGTTCTTC	CASSLFRGASYNEQFF	many	TRBV28	TRBJ2-1	16	.
TGCGCCAGCAGCGGGGGACTAGCGGGGTTCCAAGAGACCCAGTACTTC	CASSGGLAGFQETQYF	.	TRBV5-1	TRBJ2-5	16	TRBD2
TGTGCCAGCAGCGTCGACCCAGAGGAAAAACTGTTTTTT	CASSVDPEEKLFF	many	TRBV9	TRBJ1-4	13	.
TGCGCCAGCAGCCAAGAACGGCGGCACACTGAAGCTTTCTTT	CASSQERRHTEAFF	.	TRBV4-3	TRBJ1-1	14	.
TGTGCCAGCAGCCAAGGCTGGCGGTCGAACACCGGGGAGCTGTTTTTT	CASSQGWRSNTGELFF	.	TRBV3-1	TRBJ2-2	16	.
TGTGCCAGCAGCTTACGACAGGCTCGTGTCTCGTACAATGAGCAGTTCTTC	CASSLRQARVSYNEQFF	many	TRBV7-2	TRBJ2-1	17	.
TGTGCCAGCAGCGGATCAGGGGGTCCTAGCACAGATACGCAGTATTTT	CASSGSGGPSTDTQYF	many	TRBV5-6	TRBJ2-3	16	TRBD1
TGTGCCAGCAGCCCCACCGGGCCCCCCGGGGAGACCCAGTACTTC	CASSPTGPPGETQYF	few	TRBV12-3/TRBV12-4	TRBJ2-5	15	.
TGCGCCAGCAGCCAACGATTCACGGGGGGCCCTAGCTCTGGGGCCAACGTCCTGACTTTC	CASSQRFTGGPSSGANVLTF	.	TRBV4-1	TRBJ2-6	20	.
TGCAGTGCCAAGGGACTGGATAACACCGGGGAGCTGTTTTTT	CSAKGLDNTGELFF	few	TRBV20-1	TRBJ2-2	14	.